The TCR beta chain described here comes from a study of identical twins. Study findings and constraints: Insertions were fewer in abundant cord blood beta clonotypes, whereas memory repertoires showed none of this pattern. An excess of low generation probability was shown by twin-shared out-of-frame alpha sequences. The conclusions drew on cross-sectional statistical analysis instead of tracking the same donors.

Details on this clonotype: The target antigen is unknown.

CDR1 is DFQATT, CDR2 SNEGSKA, per germline (reference sequence). V dropped 6 bases and J dropped 2; count of bases not matched to a gene: 4. The CDR3 loop spans 13 amino acids. Each CDR3 protein is one row after TCRdb ran MiXCR on the 5' RACE reads. The sample contains 1.5 million to 2 million distinct CDR3 sequences, about 31% of which appear only once. This chain uses TRBV20-1 with TRBJ1-1; the match to TRBD1 covers 9 bases. The sequenced sample consisted of cord blood. The origin of this receptor is a newborn girl in good health. The CDR3 region has the DNA TGCAGTGCATCGACAGGGGGTAACACTGAAGCTTTCTTT. It translates to CSASTGGNTEAFF.